Sequencing of this T cell receptor beta chain was carried out in a study of cytomegalovirus exposure and HLA in healthy donors. The PCR had 60 Vbeta and 13 Jbeta primers. Assay: immunoSEQ multiplex PCR; the TCRdb copy retains only in-frame clones and omits some. The data hold some 220,000 clones, with about 85% observed a single time. Study outcomes and limitations: Later analysis associated a missense DCLRE1C variant with TCR beta V- and J-gene trimming. The study designated roughly 150 TCR beta chains cytomegalovirus-associated. Specificity of a few CMV-associated chains for CMV antigens was verified in vitro.

To note about this clone: The antigen is not known.

This sequence was found in a girl aged 2-9 years in good health and CMV-seronegative. The sequenced sample was PBMCs.

CDR3 nucleotide sequence: TGCGCCAGCAGCCAAGACGGGGGGACCCAGTACTTC. It yields the protein CASSQDGGTQYF. V usage is TRBV4-1 and J usage is TRBJ2-5; maybe TRBD2 (6 bases). Trimming cost V 0 bases and J 7 bases, with 6 bases left between them. The CDR3 spans 12 residues. The V gene's germline CDR1 is MGHRA and CDR2 YSYEKL.